This T cell receptor (beta chain) originates from a study of chemoradiotherapy in HPV16-positive cancers. The wider study: Candidate HPV-specific clones and shared TCR motifs came from a couple of HPV16-positive patients.

About this clone: Its antigen is unidentified.

From germline, CDR1 is KGHSH and CDR2 LQKENI. V was trimmed by 3 bases and J by 8 bases, leaving 13 bases between them. This CDR3 contains 13 residues. TCRdb keeps only in-frame clones here, not all; method: immunoSEQ multiplex PCR. The table records around 13,000 clones, nearly 90% of them present only once. Study-level findings and limits: During treatment, candidate HPV-specific clones and E7-related motifs expanded in tumor. In HPV16-positive patients, HPV-responsive T-cell expansion tracked better recurrence-free survival.

This TCR came from a human donor with HPV-associated anogenital cancer. This specimen was blood, taken from a patient who underwent chemoradiotherapy. The chain has TRBV18 and TRBJ1-2; D ambiguous. The CDR3 is CASSPSSVEGYTF. The CDR3, as DNA: TGTGCCAGCTCACCTAGTTCAGTGGAAGGCTACACCTTC.